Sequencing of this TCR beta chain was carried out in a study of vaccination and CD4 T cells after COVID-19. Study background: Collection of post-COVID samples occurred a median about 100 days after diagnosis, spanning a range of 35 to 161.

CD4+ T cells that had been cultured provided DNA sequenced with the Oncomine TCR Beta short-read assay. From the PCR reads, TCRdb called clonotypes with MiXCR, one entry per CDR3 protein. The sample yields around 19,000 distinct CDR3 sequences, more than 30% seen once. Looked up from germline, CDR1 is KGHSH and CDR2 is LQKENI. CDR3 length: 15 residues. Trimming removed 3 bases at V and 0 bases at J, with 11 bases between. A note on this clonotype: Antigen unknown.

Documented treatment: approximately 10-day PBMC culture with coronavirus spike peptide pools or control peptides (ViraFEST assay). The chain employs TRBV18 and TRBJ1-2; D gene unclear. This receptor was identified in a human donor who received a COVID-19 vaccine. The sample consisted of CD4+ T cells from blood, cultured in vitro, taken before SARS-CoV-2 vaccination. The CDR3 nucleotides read TGTGCCAGCTCACCGGTAGAGGGATCTAACTATGGCTACACCTTC. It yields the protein CASSPVEGSNYGYTF.